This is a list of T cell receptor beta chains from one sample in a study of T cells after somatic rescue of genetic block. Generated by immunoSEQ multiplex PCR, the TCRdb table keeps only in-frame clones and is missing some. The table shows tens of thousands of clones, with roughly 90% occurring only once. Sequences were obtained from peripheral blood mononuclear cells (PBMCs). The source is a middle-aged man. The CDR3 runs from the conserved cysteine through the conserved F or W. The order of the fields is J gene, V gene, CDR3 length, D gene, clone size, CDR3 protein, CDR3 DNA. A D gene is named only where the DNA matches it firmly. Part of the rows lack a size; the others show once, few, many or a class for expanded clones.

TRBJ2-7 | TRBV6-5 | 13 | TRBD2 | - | CAISASGGYEQYF | TGTGCCATCAGTGCCTCCGGGGGGTACGAGCAGTACTTC
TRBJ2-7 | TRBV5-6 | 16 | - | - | CASSLTFGILPYEQYF | TGTGCCAGCAGCTTGACGTTCGGGATTCTCCCCTACGAGCAGTACTTC
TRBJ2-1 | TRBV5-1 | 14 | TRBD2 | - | CASSLAGGLGEQFF | TGCGCCAGCAGCTTGGCGGGGGGGCTTGGTGAGCAGTTCTTC
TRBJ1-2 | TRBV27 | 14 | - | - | CASSSNRVHYGYTF | TGTGCCAGCAGTTCCAACAGGGTTCACTATGGCTACACCTTC
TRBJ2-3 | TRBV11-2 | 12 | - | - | CASSPGADTQYF | TGTGCCAGCAGCCCAGGGGCAGATACGCAGTATTTT
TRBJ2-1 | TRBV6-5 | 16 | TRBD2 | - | CASSYLLAGVYNEQFF | TGTGCCAGCAGTTACTTACTAGCGGGGGTTTACAATGAGCAGTTCTTC
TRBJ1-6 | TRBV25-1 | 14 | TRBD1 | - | CASNKQGANSPLHF | TGTGCCAGCAATAAACAGGGGGCGAATTCACCCCTCCACTTT
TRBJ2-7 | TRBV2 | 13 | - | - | CASSAGTSYEQYF | TGTGCCAGCAGTGCCGGGACCAGCTACGAGCAGTACTTC
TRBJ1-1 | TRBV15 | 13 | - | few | CATGRRGNTEAFF | TGTGCCACGGGGAGGAGGGGGAACACTGAAGCTTTCTTT
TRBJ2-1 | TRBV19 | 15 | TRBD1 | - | CASSRSGQTYNEQFF | TGTGCCAGTAGTAGGTCGGGACAGACATACAATGAGCAGTTCTTC
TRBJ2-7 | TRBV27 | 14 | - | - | CASSGAASSYEQYF | TGTGCCAGCAGCGGGGCAGCCAGCTCCTACGAGCAGTACTTC
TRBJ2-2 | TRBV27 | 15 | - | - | CASSLRTPNTGELFF | TGTGCCAGCAGTTTAAGGACACCGAACACCGGGGAGCTGTTTTTT
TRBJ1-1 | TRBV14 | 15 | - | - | CASSHFGQLNTEAFF | TGTGCCAGCAGCCACTTCGGGCAGCTGAACACTGAAGCTTTCTTT
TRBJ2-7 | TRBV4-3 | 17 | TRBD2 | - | CASSQIGVSGNSYEQYF | TGCGCCAGCAGCCAGATCGGGGTTAGCGGGAACTCCTACGAGCAGTACTTC
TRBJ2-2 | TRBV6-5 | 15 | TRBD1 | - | CASRSPRGRVGELFF | TGTGCCAGCAGATCCCCCAGGGGGCGGGTCGGGGAGCTGTTTTTT
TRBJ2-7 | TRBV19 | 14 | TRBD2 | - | CASSVPGGIYEQYF | TGTGCCAGTAGTGTGCCGGGGGGGATCTACGAGCAGTACTTC
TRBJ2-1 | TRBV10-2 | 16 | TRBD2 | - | CASGKAGEGGYNEQFF | TGCGCCAGCGGTAAAGCGGGAGAAGGGGGATACAATGAGCAGTTCTTC
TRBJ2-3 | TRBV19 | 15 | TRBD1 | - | CASKPTGESTDTQYF | TGTGCCAGTAAGCCGACAGGGGAGAGCACAGATACGCAGTATTTT
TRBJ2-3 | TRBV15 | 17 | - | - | CATSRDKGSGRTDTQYF | TGTGCCACCAGCAGAGATAAGGGGTCGGGAAGGACAGATACGCAGTATTTT
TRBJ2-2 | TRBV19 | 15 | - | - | CASTIDARGTGELFF | TGTGCCAGTACTATAGACGCCCGGGGCACCGGGGAGCTGTTTTTT
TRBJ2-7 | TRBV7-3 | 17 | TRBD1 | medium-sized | CASSSHLKGDRVEEQYF | TGTGCCAGCAGCTCCCATTTAAAGGGTGACAGGGTGGAAGAGCAGTACTTC
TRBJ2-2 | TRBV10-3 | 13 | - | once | CAAGSGPTGELFF | TGTGCCGCTGGGAGCGGTCCCACCGGGGAGCTGTTTTTT
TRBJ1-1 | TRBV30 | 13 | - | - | CACLVRENTEAFF | TGTGCCTGTCTGGTACGGGAGAACACTGAAGCTTTCTTT
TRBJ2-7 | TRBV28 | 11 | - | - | CASSHSYEQYF | TGTGCCAGCAGCCATTCGTACGAGCAGTACTTC
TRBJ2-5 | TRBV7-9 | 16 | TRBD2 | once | CASSHRRTSREETQYF | TGTGCCAGCAGCCATCGACGGACTAGTCGGGAAGAGACCCAGTACTTC
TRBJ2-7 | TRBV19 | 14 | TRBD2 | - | CASRSAAGRYEQYF | TGTGCCAGTAGAAGCGCAGCGGGGCGCTACGAGCAGTACTTC
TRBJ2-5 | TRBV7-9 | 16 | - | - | CASSSSPSQMKETQYF | TGTGCCAGCAGCTCATCTCCGTCACAGATGAAAGAGACCCAGTACTTC
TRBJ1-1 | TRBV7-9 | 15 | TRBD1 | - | CASSLRTAGTGEAFF | TGTGCCAGCAGCTTAAGGACCGCCGGGACAGGGGAGGCTTTCTTT
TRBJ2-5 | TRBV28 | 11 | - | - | CASSLKETQYF | TGTGCCAGCAGTTTAAAGGAGACCCAGTACTTC